Reported below is one T cell receptor (beta chain). What it binds is unknown. Treatment noted: approximately nine-day PBMC culture with coronavirus spike peptide pools or control peptides (ViraFEST assay). This CDR3 is 14 amino acids long. V was cut by 8 bases and J by 0 bases, with 13 bases left in between. CDR1 and CDR2 from the germline V gene are SGHTA and FQGNSA. The data are from a study of vaccination and CD4 T cells after COVID-19. With the Oncomine TCR Beta short-read assay, DNA from cultured CD4+ T cells was sequenced. MiXCR, applied by TCRdb to the PCR reads, yields one record per CDR3 protein. Among approximately 12,000 distinct CDR3 sequences listed, over 25% were seen once.

This receptor was identified in a human donor who had recovered from COVID-19. The rearrangement links TRBV7-2 to TRBJ1-1; D not resolved. The specimen was CD4+ T cells from blood, cultured in vitro, collected after SARS-CoV-2 vaccination. Here the CDR3 reads CASLKRTVNTEAFF. The CDR3 DNA follows: TGTGCCAGCCTAAAAAGGACGGTGAACACTGAAGCTTTCTTT.